The 14 T cell receptor beta chains below were found in one sample sequenced in a study of blood T cells in healthy people across ages. With a J-beta primer mix and a sample-barcoded 5' primer, a second PCR ran roughly 6 to 11 cycles. TCRdb recomputed calls from the 5' RACE reads with MiXCR, one row per CDR3 protein. The sample carries 1.5 million to 2 million distinct CDR3 sequences, around 40% recorded once. What was sequenced was blood. The receptors here all came from a human donor in good health.

The CDR3 coding sequence is TGTGCCAGCAGCCTTAGAGGCCAGGGGACCAATGAAAAACTGTTTTTT. It translates to CASSLRGQGTNEKLFF. The chain employs TRBV7-2 and TRBJ1-4, with D possibly being TRBD1 (6 bases). CDR3 size: 16 residues. Germline V gene lookup returns CDR1 SGHTA and CDR2 FQGNSA. V was shortened by 5 bases and J by 5 bases, with 18 bases between the two germline ends.

This clonotype was counted a few times. V is TRBV4-1 and J is TRBJ2-1; D may be TRBD2 (6 bases). V lost 8 bases to trimming and J lost 6 bases, with 20 bases between them. Germline loops: CDR1 MGHRA, CDR2 YSYEKL. The CDR3 is 15 amino acids. CDR3 in amino acids: CASDPGTHSSNEQFF. In DNA, the CDR3 is TGCGCCAGCGATCCGGGGACTCACTCAAGCAATGAGCAGTTCTTC.

About this clonotype: The junction and the germline gene differ at one end; a read error may be behind it. The chain recombines TRBV11-1 with TRBJ1-2; unclear D gene. This CDR3 has 14 residues. The germline V gene has CDR1 SGHAT and CDR2 FQDESV (reference sequence). CDR3 DNA sequence: TGTGCCAGCAGCCCCGAGAATTCTAACTATGGCTGCACCTTC. Protein sequence: CASSPENSNYGCTF.

The chain couples TRBV28 to TRBJ2-1, with TRBD2 matching over 7 bases. CDR3 length: 17 residues. Trimming took 10 bases from V and 3 from J; bases not matched to a gene: 18. CDR1 and CDR2 (germline): MDHEN, SYDVKM. CDR3 residues: CATRIVLASSIYNEQFF. DNA for the CDR3: TGTGCCACCAGAATCGTACTAGCGTCCTCAATCTACAATGAGCAGTTCTTC.

This sequence joins TRBV20-1 and TRBJ2-4, with 12 bases fitting TRBD2. CDR1 is DFQATT, CDR2 SNEGSKA, per germline (reference sequence). The V and J ends lost 5 bases and 0 bases, in that order; junction bases with no gene match: 11. This CDR3 region has 18 residues. The CDR3 spells CSALPSGGELLAKNIQYF. CDR3 DNA sequence: TGCAGTGCTCTACCTAGCGGGGGGGAACTATTAGCCAAAAACATTCAGTACTTC.

V is TRBV2 and J is TRBJ1-4; D remains ambiguous. Per the germline V gene, CDR1 is SNHLY and CDR2 is FYNNEI. The CDR3 consists of 13 residues. V was pared by 2 bases and J by 8 bases, with 9 bases between. The CDR3 is CASSEIRREKLFF. CDR3 bases: TGTGCCAGCAGTGAAATTAGGAGGGAAAAACTGTTTTTT.

This clonotype was seen repeatedly, ten times or more. V is TRBV5-1 and J is TRBJ2-1; D might be TRBD2 (5 bases). The V gene's germline CDR1 is SGHRS and CDR2 YFSETQ. The CDR3 has 13 amino acids. Between the trimmed V and J ends, which lost 2 bases and 5 bases, there was a span of 8 bases. CDR3 amino acids: CASSLGSNNEQFF. The CDR3 nucleotides read TGCGCCAGCAGCTTAGGGAGCAACAATGAGCAGTTCTTC.

CDR3 sequence reads: CAWSVILAYEQYF. The CDR3 DNA is TGTGCCTGGAGTGTAATCCTAGCCTACGAGCAGTACTTC. This sequence joins TRBV30 and TRBJ2-7; no definite D call. The CDR3 is 13 residues long. Looked up from germline, CDR1 is GTSNPN and CDR2 is SVGIG (reference sequence). Trimming removed 0 bases at V and 2 bases at J, with 8 bases between.

As for this clonotype: A much larger clone differs from this one at a single base, so this may be a read error. This rearrangement joins TRBV20-1 to TRBJ2-4; 10 bases line up with TRBD2. The DNA end is more similar to TRBJ2-7, so the J call may be wrong. Germline V gene lookup returns CDR1 DFQATT and CDR2 SNEGSKA (reference sequence). This CDR3 region has 12 residues. This CDR3 is CGASGGPYEQYF. CDR3 DNA sequence: TGCGGTGCTAGCGGGGGACCCTACGAGCAGTACTTC.

The V call is TRBV7-2, the J call TRBJ2-2; TRBD2 aligns across 10 bases. Germline values: CDR1 SGHTA, CDR2 FQGNSA. The CDR3 runs to 15 residues. V gave up 9 bases and J gave up 4 bases; unmatched junction bases: 8. As DNA, the CDR3 is TGTGCCAGTGCTAGCGGGGGAGGCGGCACCGGGGAGCTGTTTTTT. Translation: CASASGGGGTGELFF.

The chain combines TRBV6-1 with TRBJ2-1, with D perhaps matching TRBD1 (7 bases). Germline V lookup: CDR1 MNHNS, CDR2 SASEGT. The CDR3 consists of 16 residues. The germline V and J ends were trimmed by 3 bases and 7 bases, with 19 bases remaining between them. CDR3 bases: TGTGCCAGCAGTGAGCCAGGGGGAAAGACTAGGAATGAGCAGTTCTTC. It codes for CASSEPGGKTRNEQFF.

Regarding this clonotype: A junction end diverges from the germline sequence, so it may reflect a read error. The V call is TRBV4-3, the J call TRBJ2-5; D unclear. Matching the DNA end better, TRBJ2-7 makes the J call doubtful. This CDR3 has 15 amino acids. The germline CDR1 and CDR2 sequences are LGHNA and YSLEER. The CDR3 sequence: CASSHSFLDSHEQYF. The CDR3 DNA reads as TGCGCCAGCAGCCATAGCTTCCTAGACTCCCACGAGCAGTACTTC.

This clonotype was seen at least ten times. The junction differs from germline at one of its ends, possibly a read error. V is TRBV4-3 and J is TRBJ1-5; D not resolved. From germline, CDR1 is LGHNA and CDR2 YSLEER. The CDR3 runs to 13 residues. The CDR3 loop reads CASSQELGQPQHF. CDR3 DNA sequence: TGTGCCAGCAGCCAAGAGTTAGGACAGCCCCAGCATTTT.

A word on this clonotype: A clone one base away is much larger, so this may be a read error. V usage is TRBV7-2 and J usage is TRBJ2-1; 9 bases fit TRBD1. V was pared by 5 bases and J by 13 bases, with 18 bases of the junction left unmatched. Germline CDR1 is SGHTA and CDR2 is FQGNSA. The CDR3 sequence is 16 residues long. The CDR3 DNA is TGTGCCAGCAGCCTACAGGGGGCAGATAGGGGAGAGACCCAGTTCTTC. Translated: CASSLQGADRGETQFF.